Below are 23 T cell receptor beta chains sequenced from a single sample in a study of tissue T cells after allogeneic stem cell transplantation. The method was immunoSEQ multiplex PCR; TCRdb's version includes in-frame clones alone and lacks a portion of them. This sample has under 8,000 clones, with approximately 46% found just once. The sample's time point: mouse harvest day 7 after allogeneic transplant. The graft held 10^6 splenic CD5+ T cells and 10^7 T-cell-depleted bone marrow cells. The sequencing input was gut tissue. Receptors originate from a female BALB/c mouse given C57BL/6 T cells with graft-versus-host disease after an allogeneic hematopoietic cell transplant.

Note on this clone: Any gene name here is a mouse gene name. The sequenced fragment ends 1 residue before the CDR3 boundary, so the rest is inferred from the germline J gene. V and J are TRBV26 and TRBJ1-4, with D possibly being TRBD1 (6 bases). The V gene lost 4 bases and the J gene lost 0 bases, with 6 bases spanning the gap. This CDR3 spans 14 amino acids. Germline V gene sequence: CDR1 KGHPV, CDR2 FQNQEV (reference sequence). The CDR3 here is CASSQGVSNERLFF. The CDR3 DNA, read in part, is TGTGCCAGCAGTCAGGGGGTTTCCAACGAAAGATTATTT.

Turning to this clone: Germline and genes here are mouse. From the germline J gene comes the end of the CDR3, since the read stops 1 residue before it. This chain links TRBV26 with TRBJ1-2; tentatively, D is TRBD1 (6 bases). From germline, CDR1 is KGHPV and CDR2 FQNQEV (reference sequence). The germline V and J ends were trimmed by 1 base and 4 bases, with 10 bases remaining between them. CDR3 size: 14 residues. The CDR3 sequence: CASSLWGAGSDYTF. CDR3 DNA, as far as it was read: TGTGCCAGCAGTCTGTGGGGGGCTGGCTCCGACTACACC. Full variable domain (outside the CDR3, taken from reference TRBV26 and TRBJ1-2): NSKVIQTPRYLVKGQGQKAKMRCIPEKGHPVVFWYQQNKNNEFKFLINFQNQEVLQQIDMTEKRFSAECPSNSPCSLEIQSSEAGDSALYLCASSLWGAGSDYTFGSGTRLLVI.

Details on this clone: Mouse gene names apply. Read sequence stops 1 residue before the CDR3 end, and the germline J gene provides the missing end. The rearrangement joins TRBV13-2 to TRBJ2-5, with D perhaps TRBD1 (6 bases). Trimming left V 0 bases short and J 3 bases short, with 8 bases between. The CDR3 contains 14 residues. The germline V gene encodes CDR1 NNHNN and CDR2 SYGAGS (reference sequence). The CDR3 is CASGDEGVQDTQYF. The sequenced CDR3 bases are TGTGCCAGCGGTGATGAGGGGGTGCAAGACACCCAGTAC.

Points on this clone: Gene labels here are mouse ones. The CDR3 end falls 1 residue outside the read, so it is completed with the germline J gene. The rearrangement uses TRBV3 and TRBJ2-3; the match to TRBD2 covers 14 bases. Germline V lookup: CDR1 SNHLY, CDR2 FYNGKV (reference sequence). There are 15 residues in the CDR3. The J segment lost 4 bases and the V segment lost 4 bases, leaving 1 base of the junction unmatched. CDR3 DNA, as far as it was read: TGTGCCAGCAGCTCGGGACTGGGGGGGCCAGAAACGCTGTAT. It is translated as CASSSGLGGPETLY. The whole CDR3 region reads CASSSGLGGPETLYF.

This clone was seen only a few times. Mouse gene names and germline throughout. The read comes to an end 1 residue before the CDR3 does, leaving the germline J gene to fill in the end. The chain has TRBV26 and TRBJ1-3; 7 bases agree with TRBD1. The CDR3 totals 17 residues. CDR1 and CDR2 (germline): KGHPV, FQNQEV (reference sequence). The trim removed 4 bases at V and 0 bases at J, leaving 9 bases unmatched. The CDR3 bases that were read are TGTGCCAGCAGTCCGAGACAGGGAGGGTATTCTGGAAATACGCTCTAT. As protein: CASSPRQGGYSGNTLY. The entire CDR3 sequence reads CASSPRQGGYSGNTLYF.

This clone came up a few times. Mouse names are used for the genes. Read sequence stops 1 residue before the CDR3 end, and the germline J gene provides the missing end. The chain couples TRBV16 to TRBJ2-5; TRBD1 matches at 10 bases. From germline, CDR1 is SGHSA and CDR2 FRNQAP. Unmatched junction bases numbered 1, after V lost 4 bases and J lost 0 bases. The CDR3 is made up of 15 amino acids. CDR3 in amino acids: CASSWTGGNQDTQYF. The CDR3 DNA, read in part, is TGTGCAAGCAGCTGGACAGGGGGAAACCAAGACACCCAGTAC.

This clone rates as medium-sized. Gene names and germline match the mouse. Coverage ceases 1 residue before the CDR3 finishes, and the germline J gene fills in the end. The chain combines TRBV31 with TRBJ2-2; no firm D call. Germline loops: CDR1 GKSSPN, CDR2 SITVG. This CDR3 comprises 14 residues. Trimming took off 0 bases at V and 0 bases at J, with 5 bases between the two ends. The CDR3 DNA, read in part, is TGTGCCTGGAGTCTAGGGACAAACACCGGGCAGCTCTAC. Its protein is CAWSLGTNTGQLY. The entire CDR3 protein is CAWSLGTNTGQLYF. Full variable domain (remainder filled in from reference TRBV31 and TRBJ2-2): AQTIHQWPVAEIKAVGSPLSLGCTIKGKSSPNLYWYWQATGGTLQQLFYSITVGQVESVVQLNLSASRPKDDQFILSTEKLLLSHSGFYLCAWSLGTNTGQLYFGEGSKLTVL.

Comment on this clone: Any gene name here is a mouse gene name. The read ends 1 residue early relative to the CDR3; the germline J gene fills the gap. The chain carries TRBV13-1 and TRBJ2-1; a possible D gene is TRBD1 (5 bases). Germline values: CDR1 NSHNY, CDR2 SYGAGN. This CDR3 region has 14 residues. Trimming took 0 bases from V and 4 from J, leaving 8 bases between them. CDR3 DNA (partial): TGTGCCAGCAGTGATGATGCAGGGTATGCTGAGCAGTTC. Its protein is CASSDDAGYAEQF. The full-length CDR3 reads as CASSDDAGYAEQFF.

In the case of this clone: Genes and germline are mouse. CDR3 region: CASSSTGGYEQYF. The sequenced CDR3 bases are TGTGCCAGCAGCTCGACAGGGGGCTATGAACAGTAC. V and J are TRBV12-1 and TRBJ2-7; 9 bases fit TRBD1. The CDR3 goes on 1 residue after the read ends, and that part is filled in from the germline J gene. Germline V gene sequence: CDR1 SGHSN, CDR2 HYEKVE. The CDR3 consists of 13 residues. The V gene end was trimmed by 6 bases and the J gene end by 3 bases; junction bases not matched to a gene: 5.

This clone is medium-sized (0.01 to 0.1%) by share. The genes are named according to mouse. The CDR3 goes on 1 residue after the read ends, and that part is filled in from the germline J gene. The V and J genes are TRBV5 and TRBJ2-7, with 11 bases identical to TRBD2. Germline V CDR1 and CDR2: LGHNA, YNLKQL (reference sequence). The CDR3 length is 14 residues. The ends lost 3 bases at V and 3 bases at J; junction bases unmatched: 1. The part of the CDR3 DNA that was read is TGTGCCAGCAGCCAGACTGGGGGGGTCTATGAACAGTAC. Its protein is CASSQTGGVYEQY. The whole CDR3 reads CASSQTGGVYEQYF.

This clone was found a few times. The genes are named according to mouse. The CDR3 goes on 1 residue after the read ends, and that part is filled in from the germline J gene. J is TRBJ2-4 and V is TRBV26; the D gene is possibly TRBD1 (6 bases). The germline gives CDR1 KGHPV, CDR2 FQNQEV (reference sequence). This CDR3 is 14 amino acids long. With 1 base removed from V and 1 base from J, the gap between germline ends came to 6 bases. The CDR3 DNA, read in part, is TGTGCCAGCAGTCTGTACAGGGGTCAAAACACCTTGTAC. Translating gives CASSLYRGQNTLY. The CDR3 as a whole reads CASSLYRGQNTLYF.

A note on this clone: The listed genes are named as in mouse. Read sequence stops 1 residue before the CDR3 end, and the germline J gene provides the missing end. The rearrangement links TRBV3 to TRBJ2-4, with 9 nucleotides matching TRBD2. This CDR3 contains 13 residues. Losses at the gene ends were 5 bases for V and 8 bases for J; bases not matched to a gene: 5. The V gene's germline CDR1 is SNHLY and CDR2 FYNGKV (reference sequence). The CDR3 sequence is CASSPTGGPTLYF. The DNA read from the CDR3 is TGTGCCAGCAGCCCGACTGGGGGTCCCACCTTGTAC.

On this clone: Gene names are mouse gene names. The missing CDR3 end, 1 residue past where the read stops, is filled in from the germline J gene. The rearrangement joins TRBV3 to TRBJ1-1, with TRBD1 matching over 8 bases. This CDR3 is 11 amino acids long. Per germline, CDR1 SNHLY and CDR2 FYNGKV (reference sequence). V was clipped by 5 bases and J by 11 bases; unmatched bases: 4. The CDR3 loop reads CASSEGQEVFF. CDR3 DNA, as far as it was read: TGTGCCAGCAGCGAGGGACAGGAGGTCTTC.

Only a few counts were recorded for this clone. Mouse gene names apply. The read falls 1 residue short of the CDR3 end, and the missing part is taken from the germline J gene. This sequence joins TRBV5 and TRBJ1-3; D is ambiguous. CDR3 length equals 15 residues. V lost 0 bases to trimming and J lost 0 bases, with 6 bases between them. Germline values: CDR1 LGHNA, CDR2 YNLKQL (reference sequence). CDR3 region: CASSQDYNSGNTLYF. The part of the CDR3 DNA that was read is TGTGCCAGCAGCCAAGATTACAATTCTGGAAATACGCTCTAT.

With respect to this clone: Gene labels here are mouse ones. The DNA ends 1 residue before the CDR3 does, and the rest of the CDR3 is filled in from the germline J gene. The rearrangement links TRBV15 to TRBJ2-5; D call uncertain. V shed 6 bases and J shed 3 bases, with 4 bases lying between them. There are 11 residues in the CDR3. Germline V gives CDR1 SGHND, CDR2 FRSKSL. The sequenced part of the CDR3 DNA is TGTGCCAGCAGCCTACAAGACACCCAGTAC. Encoded protein: CASSLQDTQY. The full-length CDR3 reads as CASSLQDTQYF.

To note about this clone: Mouse gene names apply. The CDR3 end is not reached by the read, which stops 1 residue before it; the germline J gene fills it in. The chain combines TRBV13-1 with TRBJ2-7; D tentatively fits TRBD1 or TRBD2 (7 bases each). With 7 bases removed from V and 6 bases from J, the gap between germline ends came to 17 bases. Germline CDR1 reads NSHNY; CDR2 reads SYGAGN. The CDR3 loop spans 13 amino acids. CDR3 sequence: CASGLQGGVEQYF. The part of the CDR3 DNA that was read is TGTGCCAGCGGTTTGCAGGGGGGGGTTGAACAGTAC.

As regards this clone: Gene names and germline match the mouse. The read ends 1 residue shy of where the CDR3 ends; the end is completed using the germline J gene. V gene TRBV26 combines with J gene TRBJ2-2; D gene uncertain. This CDR3 is built from 11 residues. V gave up 0 bases and J gave up 7 bases, with 0 bases separating them. The V gene's germline CDR1 is KGHPV and CDR2 FQNQEV (reference sequence). The CDR3: CASSLSGQLYF. The part of the CDR3 DNA that was read is TGTGCCAGCAGTCTGTCCGGGCAGCTCTAC.

On this clone: The germline and genes are mouse ones. The CDR3 is cut off 1 residue early in the read; its end comes from the germline J gene. The gene calls are TRBV16 and TRBJ2-3; 7 bases are a match to TRBD2. Germline trimming cut 3 bases from V and 1 base from J; bases unmatched to any gene: 4. The germline gives CDR1 SGHSA, CDR2 FRNQAP. This CDR3 region has 15 residues. The chain's CDR3 is CASSFLGGGAETLYF. The sequenced part of the CDR3 DNA is TGTGCAAGCAGCTTTTTGGGGGGTGGTGCAGAAACGCTGTAT. Combining the CDR3 with reference TRBV16 and TRBJ2-3 gives the whole variable domain NAGVIQTPRHKVTGKGQEATLWCEPISGHSAVFWYRQTIVQGLEFLTYFRNQAPIDDSGMPKERFSAQMPNQSHSTLKIQSTQPQDSAVYLCASSFLGGGAETLYFGSGTRLTVL.

This clone was counted between two and nine times. Gene names follow the mouse nomenclature. The observed sequence ends 1 residue before the CDR3 terminus, with the missing tail filled in from the germline J gene. The chain is built from TRBV26 and TRBJ1-2, with 7 bases that match TRBD1. Germline V gives CDR1 KGHPV, CDR2 FQNQEV (reference sequence). The junction had 5 bases not matched to a gene; V was cut back by 3 bases and J by 4 bases. This CDR3 comprises 14 residues. This chain's CDR3 is CASSLPGGISDYTF. The CDR3 bases that were read are TGTGCCAGCAGTCTACCAGGGGGAATCTCCGACTACACC.

This clone occurred a few times. Any gene name here is a mouse gene name. The read comes to an end 1 residue before the CDR3 does, leaving the germline J gene to fill in the end. This chain connects TRBV13-1 to TRBJ1-4; 8 positions agree with TRBD1. The germline V gene has CDR1 NSHNY and CDR2 SYGAGN. Trimming took 5 bases from V and 7 from J; bases not matched to a gene: 4. The CDR3 covers 13 residues. The CDR3 here is CASRKQGGERLFF. Incomplete CDR3 DNA: TGTGCCAGCAGGAAACAGGGGGGCGAAAGATTATTT.

Turning to this clone: Mouse gene names and germline throughout. The read stops 1 residue short of the end of the CDR3; the missing end is completed from the germline J gene. The V and J genes are TRBV26 and TRBJ2-5; 10 bases map to TRBD1. The germline V gene encodes CDR1 KGHPV and CDR2 FQNQEV (reference sequence). The CDR3 is 14 residues long. V trimming: 4 bases; J trimming: 6 bases; junction bases outside the gene matches: 4. The CDR3 bases that were read are TGTGCCAGCAGTCCCCCGGGACAGGGGGACACCCAGTAC. As protein: CASSPPGQGDTQY. The CDR3 reads in full as CASSPPGQGDTQYF.

This clone was counted a few times. Genes and germline are mouse. The CDR3 end falls 1 residue outside the read, so it is completed with the germline J gene. The chain couples TRBV13-3 to TRBJ1-3; D gene ambiguous. V dropped 5 bases and J dropped 0 bases, with 12 bases sitting between them. Germline loops: CDR1 NNHDY, CDR2 SYVADS. This CDR3 is built from 15 residues. This CDR3 reads CASRQKTASGNTLYF. Partial CDR3 DNA: TGTGCCAGCAGACAGAAAACCGCTTCTGGAAATACGCTCTAT.

This clone was picked up one time. Germline and genes: mouse. The read comes to an end 1 residue before the CDR3 does, leaving the germline J gene to fill in the end. The chain uses TRBV3 and TRBJ2-2; TRBD2 agrees at 8 bases. The germline CDR1 and CDR2 sequences are SNHLY and FYNGKV (reference sequence). Trimming cost V 4 bases and J 0 bases; bases outside gene matches: 4. CDR3 length: 16 amino acids. The sequenced CDR3 bases are TGTGCCAGCAGCTCCTGGGGGGCAGCAAACACCGGGCAGCTCTAC. Residues: CASSSWGAANTGQLY. The entire CDR3 reads CASSSWGAANTGQLYF.